This T cell receptor (beta chain) was identified in a study of CD8+ T cells in alopecia areata. Study in general: Each recipient was an approximately 6-10-week-old female C3H/HeJ mouse given skin from a roughly 6-13-month-old C3H/HeJ donor with spontaneous alopecia.

CD4, CD8alpha, NKG2D, NKG2ACE and other markers were used to sort pooled cutaneous lymph node cells. CDR3 length: 13 residues. CDR1 is NSQYPW, CDR2 LRSPGD, per germline (reference sequence). cDNA prepared by RNA extraction and subsequent reverse transcription served as the template for sequencing. TCRdb keeps only in-frame clones here, not all; method: immunoSEQ multiplex PCR. Singletons are absent from the sample, which has 250,000 or so clones. Study results and limitations: Sharing of TCRs across patients appeared less clear than in mice, possibly for HLA-related reasons. Clonality was higher in lesional than normal scalp, especially in alopecia totalis/universalis. The study also sequences resident alphabeta T cells of normal skin in scalp samples.

About this clone: Its target is not known. Mouse germline and gene names are used. Read coverage stops 4 residues before the CDR3 terminus; the germline J gene supplies the remainder.

This receptor was obtained from a C3H/HeJ mouse with alopecia areata. Strain haplotype (MHC): H2-k. Material for sequencing was CD4+ T cells sorted from a lymph node. The chain is built from TRBV1 and TRBJ2-7; TRBD2 aligns across 8 bases. Incomplete CDR3 DNA: TGCACCTGCAGTGCAGACTGGGGGGAT. This gives the protein CTCSADWGD. The whole CDR3 sequence is CTCSADWGDEQYF.